The 16 T cell receptor beta chains reported below all come from one sample, sequenced in a study of tumor-infiltrating lymphocytes in primary liver carcinoma. A constant-region primer primed TCR beta cDNA synthesis from about 490 ng of total RNA. Employing slightly modified ARM-PCR, three nested multiplex PCR rounds were run, and these gave rise to the TCR beta libraries. The first two PCR rounds used TRBV1-TRBV30 primers with a Cbeta primer, 9 to 11 cycles each. TCRdb re-analysed the multiplex PCR reads in MiXCR, keeping a single row per CDR3 protein. The sample has fewer than 250,000 distinct CDR3 sequences, around three fifths seen once. The authors took blood RNA from unsorted whole blood and also extracted germline DNA. Sequencing was carried out using peripheral blood. These receptors were taken from a woman aged 55 to 70 with primary liver carcinoma and hepatitis B virus infection.

Details on this clonotype: The junction shows a germline mismatch at one end, possibly a read error. V usage is TRBV4-1 and J usage is TRBJ1-6; D ambiguous. CDR3 size: 14 residues. Germline loops: CDR1 MGHRA, CDR2 YSYEKL. The CDR3 sequence: CANSQDGVGSPLHF. As DNA, the CDR3 is TGCGCCAACAGCCAGGATGGGGTGGGTTCACCCCTCCACTTT.

The sample holds a few counts of this clonotype. The chain recombines TRBV11-2 with TRBJ2-7; 7 nucleotides line up with TRBD2. This CDR3 has 15 amino acids. Unmatched junction bases numbered 13, after V lost 4 bases and J lost 7 bases. Germline CDR1 SGHAT, CDR2 FQNNGV. This CDR3 is CASSSGLSSPREQYF. CDR3 nucleotide sequence: TGTGCCAGCAGCTCGGGACTATCCTCACCAAGGGAGCAGTACTTC.

V is TRBV7-9 and J is TRBJ1-1, with 9 bases lining up with TRBD1. The CDR3 covers 15 residues. Germline-derived CDR1 and CDR2 are SEHNR and FQNEAQ (reference sequence). V lost 7 bases to trimming and J lost 7 bases; unmatched junction nucleotides: 13. The CDR3 here is CASNHPGQGNGEAFF. The CDR3 region has the DNA TGTGCCAGCAACCACCCGGGACAGGGAAATGGTGAAGCTTTCTTT.

Notes on this clonotype: This clone may be a read error of a much larger clone one base away. This chain joins TRBV10-3 and TRBJ1-1; possible D gene TRBD1, 6 bases. The CDR3 sequence is 15 residues long. Germline V CDR1 and CDR2: ENHRY, SYGVKD. The ends were cut back, 8 bases at V and 3 bases at J, with 19 bases in the middle. The CDR3 sequence: CAISGTWRADTEAFF. The CDR3 coding sequence is TGTGCCATCTCCGGGACATGGAGGGCGGACACTGAAGCTTTCTTT.

A remark on this clonotype: The junction and the germline gene differ at one end; a read error may be behind it. V usage is TRBV28 and J usage is TRBJ2-2; D is possibly TRBD2 (5 bases). This CDR3 is 15 amino acids long. Germline loops: CDR1 MDHEN, CDR2 SYDVKM. CDR3 loop: CANSLYPANTGELLF. The CDR3 coding sequence is TGTGCCAACAGTTTATACCCAGCGAACACCGGGGAGCTGTTATTT.

As to this clonotype: At one end the junction does not follow the germline gene, possibly because of a read error. The V gene is TRBV11-2, the J gene TRBJ2-1, with D hard to call. From germline, CDR1 is SGHAT and CDR2 FQNNGV. The CDR3 sequence is 16 residues long. CDR3 sequence: CASSSRFLGKPDEQIF. As DNA, the CDR3 is TGTGCCAGCAGCTCCCGCTTTTTAGGGAAACCCGATGAGCAGATCTTC.

This chain connects TRBV7-8 to TRBJ2-7; D is ambiguous. CDR1 is SGHVS and CDR2 is FQNEAQ in the germline V gene. V shed 2 bases and J shed 3 bases, with 14 bases lying between them. The CDR3 runs to 15 residues. The CDR3 bases are TGTGCCAGCAGCTTATCGCTCGGCGGTCACTACGAGCAGTACTTC. Translation: CASSLSLGGHYEQYF.

With respect to this clonotype: A junction boundary mismatches the germline segment, possibly from a read error. The rearrangement joins TRBV29-1 to TRBJ2-5; D is undetermined. Germline assignment: CDR1 SQVTM and CDR2 ANQGSEA. The CDR3 contains 12 residues. The CDR3 region is CGVLENQETQYF. The CDR3 DNA reads as TGCGGCGTTCTGGAGAACCAAGAGACTCAGTACTTC.

As for this clonotype: A junction end diverges from the germline sequence, so it may reflect a read error. J is TRBJ2-3 and V is TRBV11-2, with D uncertain. The CDR3 consists of 13 residues. In germline, CDR1 is SGHAT, CDR2 FQNNGV. For the CDR3, the DNA is TGTGCCATCAGCTTAGATAGAATAGATACGCGGTATTTT. Its protein is CAISLDRIDTRYF.

The chain carries TRBV28 and TRBJ2-1; D may be TRBD2 (5 bases). CDR1 and CDR2 (germline): MDHEN, SYDVKM. The length of the CDR3 is 12 residues. Trimming shortened V by 8 bases and J by 4 bases, and 9 bases separated the two germline ends. The CDR3 spells CASASPYNEQFF. The CDR3 DNA follows: TGTGCCAGCGCTAGCCCGTACAATGAGCAGTTCTTC.

The table lists this clonotype with a few counts. This sequence joins TRBV2 and TRBJ2-1; a possible D gene is TRBD2 (5 bases). The length of the CDR3 is 11 residues. V lost 10 bases, J lost 5 bases, and 9 bases lay in between. Germline assignment: CDR1 SNHLY and CDR2 FYNNEI. CDR3 in amino acids: CATPEDNEQFF. DNA for the CDR3: TGTGCCACCCCGGAGGACAATGAGCAGTTCTTC.

Notes on this clonotype: This may be a read error: a much more frequent sequence differs by one nucleotide. The chain recombines TRBV6-2 or TRBV6-3 with TRBJ2-4; D gene ambiguous. Trimming took off 6 bases at V and 6 bases at J, with 9 bases between the two ends. The CDR3 is 12 amino acids. From germline, CDR1 is MNHEY and CDR2 SVGEGT. The chain's CDR3 is CASRSRTNIQYF. The CDR3 DNA is TGTGCCAGCAGATCCAGGACAAACATTCAGTACTTC.

V is TRBV12-3 or TRBV12-4 and J is TRBJ2-1; the D is unclear. Trimming took 3 bases from V and 11 from J, leaving 11 bases between them. The CDR3 loop spans 12 amino acids. CDR3 sequence (DNA): TGTGCCAGCAGTTTCCGTGAGGTTAAGCAGTTCTTC. Its protein is CASSFREVKQFF.

A remark on this clonotype: One end of the junction is discordant with germline, which a read error may explain. The V gene is TRBV29-1, the J gene TRBJ2-3, with D possibly matching TRBD2 (5 bases). CDR1 and CDR2 from the germline V gene are SQVTM and ANQGSEA. The CDR3 consists of 14 residues. The CDR3, as DNA: TGCAGCGTTAATGGTGTGAGCGGCTCAGATATGCAGTATTTT. It yields the protein CSVNGVSGSDMQYF.

As for this clonotype: This may come from a read error, since a much larger clone is one base off. V is TRBV11-3 and J is TRBJ2-5; the D gene is possibly TRBD1 (6 bases). The CDR3 contains 14 residues. CDR1 is SGHNT, CDR2 YENEEA, per germline. DNA for the CDR3: TGTGCCAGCAGCGCCAACAGGGTTGGGGAGACCCAGCACTTC. Protein product: CASSANRVGETQHF.

About this clonotype itself: One junction end disagrees with the germline gene, perhaps due to a read error. DNA of the CDR3: TGCAGCGTTGAAACCAGGGGTAGTGCCGGGGAGCTGCTTTTT. Its translation: CSVETRGSAGELLF. The genes are TRBV29-1 and TRBJ2-2; D possibly corresponds to TRBD1 (6 bases). This CDR3 spans 14 amino acids. Germline V CDR1 and CDR2: SQVTM, ANQGSEA.